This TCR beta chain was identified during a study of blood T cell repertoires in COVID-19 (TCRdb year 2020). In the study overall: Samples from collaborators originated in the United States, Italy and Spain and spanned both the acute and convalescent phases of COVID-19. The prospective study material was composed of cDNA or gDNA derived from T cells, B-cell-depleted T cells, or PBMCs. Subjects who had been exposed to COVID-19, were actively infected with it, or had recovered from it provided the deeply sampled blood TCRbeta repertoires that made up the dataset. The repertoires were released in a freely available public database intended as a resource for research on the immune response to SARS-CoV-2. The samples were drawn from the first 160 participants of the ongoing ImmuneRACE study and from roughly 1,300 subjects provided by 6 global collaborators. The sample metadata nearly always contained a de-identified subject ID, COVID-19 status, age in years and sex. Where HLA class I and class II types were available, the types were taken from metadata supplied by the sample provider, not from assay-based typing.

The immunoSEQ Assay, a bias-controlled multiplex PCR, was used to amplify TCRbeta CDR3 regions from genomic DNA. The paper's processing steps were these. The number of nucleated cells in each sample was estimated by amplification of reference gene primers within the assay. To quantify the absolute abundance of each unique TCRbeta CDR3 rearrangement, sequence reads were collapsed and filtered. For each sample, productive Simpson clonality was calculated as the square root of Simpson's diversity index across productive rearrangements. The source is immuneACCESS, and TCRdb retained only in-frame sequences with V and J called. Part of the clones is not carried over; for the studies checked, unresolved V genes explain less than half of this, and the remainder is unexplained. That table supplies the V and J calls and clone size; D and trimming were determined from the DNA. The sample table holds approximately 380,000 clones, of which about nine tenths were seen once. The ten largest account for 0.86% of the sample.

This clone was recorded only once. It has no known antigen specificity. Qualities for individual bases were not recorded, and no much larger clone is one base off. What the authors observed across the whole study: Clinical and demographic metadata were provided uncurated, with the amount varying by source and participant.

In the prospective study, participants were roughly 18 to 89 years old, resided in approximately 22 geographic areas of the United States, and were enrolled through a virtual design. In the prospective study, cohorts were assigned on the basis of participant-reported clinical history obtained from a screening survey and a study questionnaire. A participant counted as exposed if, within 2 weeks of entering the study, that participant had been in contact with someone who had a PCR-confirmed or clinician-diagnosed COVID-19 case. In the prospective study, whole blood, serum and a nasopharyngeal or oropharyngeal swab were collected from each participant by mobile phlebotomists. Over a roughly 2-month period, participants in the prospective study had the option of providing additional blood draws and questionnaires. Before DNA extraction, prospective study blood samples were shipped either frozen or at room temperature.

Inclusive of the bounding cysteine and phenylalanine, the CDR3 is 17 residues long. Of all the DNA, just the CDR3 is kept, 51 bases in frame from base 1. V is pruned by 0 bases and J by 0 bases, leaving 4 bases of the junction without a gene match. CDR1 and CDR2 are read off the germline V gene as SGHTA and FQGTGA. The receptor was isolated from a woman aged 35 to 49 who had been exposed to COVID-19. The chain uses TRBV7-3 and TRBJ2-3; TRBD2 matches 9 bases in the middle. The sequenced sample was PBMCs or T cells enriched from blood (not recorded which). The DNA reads TGTGCCAGCAGCTTAACTTTTGCGGGGGGGAGCACAGATACGCAGTATTTT. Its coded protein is CASSLTFAGGSTDTQYF.